Listed here is a single T cell receptor (beta chain). The data belong to a study of shared clonotypes between healthy human individuals. The data were produced by immunoSEQ multiplex PCR, yet TCRdb's version contains in-frame clones alone and is incomplete. The table includes about 2.4 million clones, approximately 94% detected once. V lost 6 bases, J lost 9 bases, and 15 bases lay in between. CDR1 and CDR2 (germline): MDHEN, SYDVKM. The CDR3 runs 13 residues. The sequence came from a man between 18 and 35 years old in good health. Some clones in this sample may be carry-over from other donors' samples. The chain has TRBV28 and TRBJ1-5; the D is unclear. Sequenced material: naive CD4+ T cells from PBMCs. Subset noted: CD45RA+ positively selected. The CDR3 DNA follows: TGTGCCAGCAGCCTGACGCCTCCCTGGCCCCAGCATTTT. It encodes CASSLTPPWPQHF.